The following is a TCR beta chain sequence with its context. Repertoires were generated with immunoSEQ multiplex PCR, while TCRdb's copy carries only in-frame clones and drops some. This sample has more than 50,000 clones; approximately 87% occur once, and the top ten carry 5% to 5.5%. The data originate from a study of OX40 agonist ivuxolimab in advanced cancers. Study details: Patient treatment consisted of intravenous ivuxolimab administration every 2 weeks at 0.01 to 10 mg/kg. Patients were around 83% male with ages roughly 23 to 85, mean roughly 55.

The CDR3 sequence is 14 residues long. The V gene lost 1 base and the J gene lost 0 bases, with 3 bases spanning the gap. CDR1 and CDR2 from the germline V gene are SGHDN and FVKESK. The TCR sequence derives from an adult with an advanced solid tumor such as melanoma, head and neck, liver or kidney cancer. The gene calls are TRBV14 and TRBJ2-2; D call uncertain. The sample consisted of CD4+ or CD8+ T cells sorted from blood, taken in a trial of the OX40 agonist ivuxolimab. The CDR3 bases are TGTGCCAGCAGCCAAGTCACGAACACCGGGGAGCTGTTTTTT. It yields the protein CASSQVTNTGELFF.